Sequencing of this T cell receptor beta chain was carried out in a study of glioma-infiltrating T cells. The study, taken as a whole, reports: Gliomas, especially low-grade, showed above-expected tissue-blood divergence; non-neoplastic patients showed below.

Turning to this clonotype: Its matching antigen is unknown.

Germline CDR1 SGHNT, CDR2 YYREEE (reference sequence). The CDR3 has 14 amino acids. V lost 3 bases and J 0 bases, leaving 10 bases between the germline ends. TCR alpha and beta CDR3 regions were amplified from RNA using iRepertoire nested multiplex PCR. TCRdb recomputed calls from the multiplex PCR reads with MiXCR, one row per CDR3 protein. Among 150,000 to 200,000 distinct CDR3 sequences listed, around 30% were seen once. The chain carries TRBV5-4 and TRBJ2-7; D is unclear. Material: glioma tissue, nonneoplastic brain tissue, or PBMCs (not recorded which). The clonotype originates from a human donor with low-grade glioma or glioblastoma, undergoing nonglioma brain surgery, or in good health (not recorded which). CDR3 sequence: CASSSTTSSYEQYF. The CDR3 DNA is TGTGCCAGCAGCTCAACGACATCCTCCTACGAGCAGTACTTC.